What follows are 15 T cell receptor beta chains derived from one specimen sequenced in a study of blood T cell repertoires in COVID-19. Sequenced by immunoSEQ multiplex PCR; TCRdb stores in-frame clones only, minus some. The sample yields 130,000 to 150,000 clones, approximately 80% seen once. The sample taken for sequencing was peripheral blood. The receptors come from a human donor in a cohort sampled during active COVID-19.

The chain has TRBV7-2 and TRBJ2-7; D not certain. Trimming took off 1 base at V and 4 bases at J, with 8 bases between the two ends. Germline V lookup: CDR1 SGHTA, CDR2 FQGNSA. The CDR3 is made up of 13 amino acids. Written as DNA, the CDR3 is TGTGCCAGCAGCTTAGAAGAGTGGTACGAGCAGTACTTC. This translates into CASSLEEWYEQYF.

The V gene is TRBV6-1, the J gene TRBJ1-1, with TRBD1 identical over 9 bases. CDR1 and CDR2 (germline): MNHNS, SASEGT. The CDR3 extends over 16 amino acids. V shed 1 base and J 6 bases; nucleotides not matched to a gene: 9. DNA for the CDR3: TGTGCCAGCAGTGAAGAAACAGGGGGCGGGATGGCTGAAGCTTTCTTT. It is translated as CASSEETGGGMAEAFF.

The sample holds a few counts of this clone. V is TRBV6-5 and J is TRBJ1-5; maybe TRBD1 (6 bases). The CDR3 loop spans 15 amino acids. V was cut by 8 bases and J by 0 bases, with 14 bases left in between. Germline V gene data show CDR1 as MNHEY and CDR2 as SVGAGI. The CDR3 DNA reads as TGTGCCAGCGGTAAGGACAGACTTAGCAATCAGCCCCAGCATTTT. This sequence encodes CASGKDRLSNQPQHF.

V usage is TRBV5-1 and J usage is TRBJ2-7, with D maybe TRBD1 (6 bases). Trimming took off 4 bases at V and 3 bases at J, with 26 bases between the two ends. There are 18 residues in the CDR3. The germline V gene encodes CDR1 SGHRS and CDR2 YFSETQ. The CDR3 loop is CASSRGATGTLGNYEQYF. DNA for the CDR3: TGCGCCAGCAGCCGGGGAGCGACCGGGACATTAGGCAACTACGAGCAGTACTTC.

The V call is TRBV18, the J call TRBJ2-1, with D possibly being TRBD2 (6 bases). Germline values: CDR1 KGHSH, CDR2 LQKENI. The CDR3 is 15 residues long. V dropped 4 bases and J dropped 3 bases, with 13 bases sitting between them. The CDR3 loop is CASSHEGGLYNEQFF. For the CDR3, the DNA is TGTGCCAGCTCACATGAGGGAGGCCTCTACAATGAGCAGTTCTTC.

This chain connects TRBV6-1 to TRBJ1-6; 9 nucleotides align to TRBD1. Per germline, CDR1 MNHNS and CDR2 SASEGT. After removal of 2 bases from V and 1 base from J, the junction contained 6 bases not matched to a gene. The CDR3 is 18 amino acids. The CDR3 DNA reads TGTGCCAGCAGTGAAAGGGGAGGACAGGGGTCCTATAATTCACCCCTCCACTTT. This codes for CASSERGGQGSYNSPLHF.

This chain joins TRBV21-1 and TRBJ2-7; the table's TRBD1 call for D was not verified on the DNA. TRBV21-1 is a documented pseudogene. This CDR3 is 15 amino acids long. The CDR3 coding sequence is TGTGCCAGCAGCACCGACCGGGACAGCAGGTACGAGCAGTACTTC. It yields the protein CASSTDRDSRYEQYF.

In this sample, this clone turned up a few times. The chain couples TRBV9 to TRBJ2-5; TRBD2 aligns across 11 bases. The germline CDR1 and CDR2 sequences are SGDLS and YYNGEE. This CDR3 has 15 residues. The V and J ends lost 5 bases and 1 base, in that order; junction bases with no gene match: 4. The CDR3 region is CASSMGLAAQETQYF. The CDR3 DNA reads TGTGCCAGCAGTATGGGACTAGCGGCCCAAGAGACCCAGTACTTC. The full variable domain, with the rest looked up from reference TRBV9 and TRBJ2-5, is DSGVTQTPKHLITATGQRVTLRCSPRSGDLSVYWYQQSLDQGLQFLIQYYNGEERAKGNILERFSAQQFPDLHSELNLSSLELGDSALYFCASSMGLAAQETQYFGPGTRLLVL.

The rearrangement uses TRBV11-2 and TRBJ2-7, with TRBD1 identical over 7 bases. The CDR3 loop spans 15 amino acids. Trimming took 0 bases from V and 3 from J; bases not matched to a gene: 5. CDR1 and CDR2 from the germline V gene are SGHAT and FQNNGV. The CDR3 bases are TGTGCCAGCAGCTTAGATCTGGGACAGATCTACGAGCAGTACTTC. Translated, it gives CASSLDLGQIYEQYF. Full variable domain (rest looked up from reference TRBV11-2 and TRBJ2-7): EAGVAQSPRYKIIEKRQSVAFWCNPISGHATLYWYQQILGQGPKLLIQFQNNGVVDDSQLPKDRFSAERLKGVDSTLKIQPAKLEDSAVYLCASSLDLGQIYEQYFGPGTRLTVT.

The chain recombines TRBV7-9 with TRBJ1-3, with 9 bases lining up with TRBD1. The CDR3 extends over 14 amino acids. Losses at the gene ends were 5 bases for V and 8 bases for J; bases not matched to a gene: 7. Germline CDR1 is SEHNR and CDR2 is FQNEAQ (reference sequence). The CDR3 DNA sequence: TGTGCCAGCAGCCGAACAGGGGGCGCAGACACCATATATTTT. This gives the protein CASSRTGGADTIYF.

CDR3 loop: CASSIGGTGSAFETQYF. In DNA form, the CDR3 reads TGTGCCAGCAGCATCGGGGGGACAGGGTCCGCGTTCGAGACCCAGTACTTC. V and J are TRBV11-2 and TRBJ2-5; 9 bases are shared with TRBD1. CDR1 SGHAT and CDR2 FQNNGV come from the germline V gene. The J segment lost 5 bases and the V segment lost 5 bases, leaving 15 bases of the junction unmatched. The CDR3 loop spans 17 amino acids.

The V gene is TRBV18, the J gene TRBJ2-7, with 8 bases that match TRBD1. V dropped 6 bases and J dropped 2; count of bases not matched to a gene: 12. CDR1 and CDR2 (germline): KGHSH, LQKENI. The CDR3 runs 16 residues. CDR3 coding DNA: TGTGCCAGCTCCAAAGGTGGGACAGGCTTTACCTACGAGCAGTACTTC. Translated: CASSKGGTGFTYEQYF.

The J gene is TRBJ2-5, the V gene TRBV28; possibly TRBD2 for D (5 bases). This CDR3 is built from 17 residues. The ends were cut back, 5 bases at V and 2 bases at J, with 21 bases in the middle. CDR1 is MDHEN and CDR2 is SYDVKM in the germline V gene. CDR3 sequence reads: CASSPPVGRPRQETQYF. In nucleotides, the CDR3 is TGTGCCAGCAGTCCCCCGGTTGGGAGACCACGACAAGAGACCCAGTACTTC. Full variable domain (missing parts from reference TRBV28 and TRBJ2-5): DVKVTQSSRYLVKRTGEKVFLECVQDMDHENMFWYRQDPGLGLRLIYFSYDVKMKEKGDIPEGYSVSREKKERFSLILESASTNQTSMYLCASSPPVGRPRQETQYFGPGTRLLVL.

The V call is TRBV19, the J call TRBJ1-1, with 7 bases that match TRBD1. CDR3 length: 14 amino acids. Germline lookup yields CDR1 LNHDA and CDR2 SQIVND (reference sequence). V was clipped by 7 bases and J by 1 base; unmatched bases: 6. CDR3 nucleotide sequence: TGTGCCAGTAAGCCGGGACAGACGAACACTGAAGCTTTCTTT. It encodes CASKPGQTNTEAFF.

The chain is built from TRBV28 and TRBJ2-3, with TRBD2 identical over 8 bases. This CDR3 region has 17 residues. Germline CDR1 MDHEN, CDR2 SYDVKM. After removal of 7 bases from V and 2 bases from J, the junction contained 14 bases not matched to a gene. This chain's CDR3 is CASTFSGSQQPTDTQYF. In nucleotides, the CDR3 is TGTGCCAGCACCTTCAGCGGGAGCCAACAACCCACAGATACGCAGTATTTT.